This is a list of T cell receptor beta chains from one sample in a study of cytomegalovirus exposure and HLA in healthy donors. Repertoires were generated with immunoSEQ multiplex PCR, while TCRdb's copy carries only in-frame clones and drops some. The repertoire has fewer than 250,000 clones, around 80% of them found once; the top ten carry around 6%. Material for sequencing was PBMCs. These receptors originate from a man in his forties or fifties in good health and CMV-seropositive. Both conserved end residues are part of each CDR3. The order of the fields is D gene, J gene, V gene, clone size, CDR3 protein, CDR3 DNA. A D gene is named only where the DNA matches it firmly. Clone size is not always given. Where it is, it says once, few, many or a class for expanded clones.

D: .; J: TRBJ2-7; V: TRBV6-5; size: .; CDR3: CASSYSFNYYEQYF; DNA: TGTGCCAGCAGTTACTCGTTTAACTACTACGAGCAGTACTTC
D: TRBD1; J: TRBJ1-2; V: TRBV7-9; size: .; CDR3: CASSLSGGYVGYTF; DNA: TGTGCCAGCAGCTTATCAGGGGGCTACGTTGGCTACACCTTC
D: .; J: TRBJ2-3; V: TRBV21-1; size: .; CDR3: CASSIPGTSGRGTDTQYF; DNA: TGTGCCAGCAGCATACCCGGGACTAGCGGGAGGGGCACAGATACGCAGTATTTT
D: .; J: TRBJ1-1; V: TRBV6-1; size: .; CDR3: CASSLSGRTEAFF; DNA: TGTGCCAGCAGTCTCTCAGGGCGCACTGAAGCTTTCTTT
D: .; J: TRBJ1-4; V: TRBV4-1; size: .; CDR3: CASSPGDRLNEKLFF; DNA: TGCGCCAGCAGCCCGGGGGACCGCCTAAATGAAAAACTGTTTTTT
D: TRBD1; J: TRBJ2-7; V: TRBV6-5; size: .; CDR3: CASRPGQSYEQYF; DNA: TGTGCCAGCAGACCGGGACAGAGCTACGAGCAGTACTTC
D: .; J: TRBJ1-3; V: TRBV6-5; size: .; CDR3: CASSYRAGAGNTIYF; DNA: TGTGCCAGCAGTTACAGGGCAGGGGCTGGAAACACCATATATTTT
D: .; J: TRBJ2-4; V: TRBV2; size: .; CDR3: CASSLLGYGSNIQYF; DNA: TGTGCCAGCAGCCTCCTTGGGTACGGGAGTAACATTCAGTACTTC
D: .; J: TRBJ2-1; V: TRBV18; size: .; CDR3: CASSPSLGQFF; DNA: TGTGCCAGCTCACCATCGCTAGGGCAGTTCTTC
D: .; J: TRBJ2-2; V: TRBV18; size: .; CDR3: CASSPPGRGSTTGELFF; DNA: TGTGCCAGCTCACCACCGGGTAGGGGGAGTACCACCGGGGAGCTGTTTTTT
D: .; J: TRBJ2-1; V: TRBV7-9; size: .; CDR3: CASSPTGSPENEQFF; DNA: TGTGCCAGCAGCCCCACGGGGTCTCCTGAGAATGAGCAGTTCTTC
D: .; J: TRBJ2-1; V: TRBV10-1; size: .; CDR3: CASSEQGNEQFF; DNA: TGCGCCAGCAGTGAACAGGGCAATGAGCAGTTCTTC
D: .; J: TRBJ2-2; V: TRBV9; size: .; CDR3: CASSVVPGTGELFF; DNA: TGTGCCAGCAGCGTAGTTCCGGGGACCGGGGAGCTGTTTTTT
D: .; J: TRBJ2-1; V: TRBV29-1; size: .; CDR3: CSVEETFGRGDGEQFF; DNA: TGCAGCGTTGAAGAGACATTTGGGAGGGGGGATGGTGAGCAGTTCTTC
D: .; J: TRBJ2-3; V: TRBV5-1; size: .; CDR3: CASSLVAGSDTQYF; DNA: TGCGCCAGCAGCTTGGTGGCAGGCTCAGATACGCAGTATTTT
D: .; J: TRBJ2-1; V: TRBV2; size: .; CDR3: CASNPNSLNEQFF; DNA: TGTGCCAGCAATCCGAATAGCTTAAATGAGCAGTTCTTC
D: TRBD2; J: TRBJ2-5; V: TRBV9; size: .; CDR3: CASSELAGGSETQYF; DNA: TGTGCCAGCAGTGAACTAGCGGGAGGGAGTGAGACCCAGTACTTC
D: .; J: TRBJ2-5; V: TRBV30; size: once; CDR3: CAWSAGEETQYF; DNA: TGTGCCTGGAGTGCGGGGGAAGAGACCCAGTACTTC
D: TRBD1; J: TRBJ1-3; V: TRBV7-8; size: .; CDR3: CASSSSGGGNTIYF; DNA: TGTGCCAGCAGCTCATCAGGGGGCGGAAACACCATATATTTT